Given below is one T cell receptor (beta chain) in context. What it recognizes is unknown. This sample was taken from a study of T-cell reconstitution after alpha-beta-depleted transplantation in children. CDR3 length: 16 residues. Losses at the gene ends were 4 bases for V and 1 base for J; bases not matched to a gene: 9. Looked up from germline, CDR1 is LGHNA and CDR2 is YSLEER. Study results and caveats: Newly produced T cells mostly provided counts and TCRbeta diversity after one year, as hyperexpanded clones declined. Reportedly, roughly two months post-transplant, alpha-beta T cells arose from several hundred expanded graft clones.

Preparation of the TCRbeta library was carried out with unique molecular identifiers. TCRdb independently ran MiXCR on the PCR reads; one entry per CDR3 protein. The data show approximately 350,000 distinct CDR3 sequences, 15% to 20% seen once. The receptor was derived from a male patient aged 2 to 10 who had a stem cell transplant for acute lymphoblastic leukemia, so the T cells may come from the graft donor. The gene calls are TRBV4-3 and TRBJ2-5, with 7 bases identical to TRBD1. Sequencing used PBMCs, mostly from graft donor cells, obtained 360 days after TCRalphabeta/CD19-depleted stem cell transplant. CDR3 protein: CASSLQADRAQETQYF. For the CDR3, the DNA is TGCGCCAGCAGCCTGCAAGCTGACAGGGCCCAAGAGACCCAGTACTTC.